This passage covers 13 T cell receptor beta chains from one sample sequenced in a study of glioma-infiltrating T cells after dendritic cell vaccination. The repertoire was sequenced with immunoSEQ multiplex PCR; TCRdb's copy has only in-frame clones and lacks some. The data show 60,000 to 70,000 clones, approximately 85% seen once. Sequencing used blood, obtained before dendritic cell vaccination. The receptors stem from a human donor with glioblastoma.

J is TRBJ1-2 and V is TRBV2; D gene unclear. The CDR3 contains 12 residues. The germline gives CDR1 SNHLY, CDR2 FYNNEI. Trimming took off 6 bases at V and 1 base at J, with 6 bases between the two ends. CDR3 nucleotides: TGTGCCAGCAGAGCGAGTAACTATGGCTACACCTTC. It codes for CASRASNYGYTF. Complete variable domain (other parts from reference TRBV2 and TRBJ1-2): EPEVTQTPSHQVTQMGQEVILRCVPISNHLYFYWYRQILGQKVEFLVSFYNNEISEKSEIFDDQFSVERPDGSNFTLKIRSTKLEDSAMYFCASRASNYGYTFGSGTRLTVV.

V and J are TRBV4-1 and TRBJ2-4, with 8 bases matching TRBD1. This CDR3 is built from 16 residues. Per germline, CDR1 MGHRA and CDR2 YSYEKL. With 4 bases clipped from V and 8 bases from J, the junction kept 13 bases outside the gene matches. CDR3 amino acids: CASSRIQGAKGDIQYF. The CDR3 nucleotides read TGCGCCAGCAGCCGAATCCAGGGGGCCAAGGGAGACATTCAGTACTTC.

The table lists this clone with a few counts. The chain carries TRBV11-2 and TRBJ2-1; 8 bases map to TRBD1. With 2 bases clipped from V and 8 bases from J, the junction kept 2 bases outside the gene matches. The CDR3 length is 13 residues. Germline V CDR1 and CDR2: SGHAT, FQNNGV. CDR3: CASSLLTGDEQFF. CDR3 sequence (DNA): TGTGCCAGCAGCTTACTGACAGGGGATGAGCAGTTCTTC.

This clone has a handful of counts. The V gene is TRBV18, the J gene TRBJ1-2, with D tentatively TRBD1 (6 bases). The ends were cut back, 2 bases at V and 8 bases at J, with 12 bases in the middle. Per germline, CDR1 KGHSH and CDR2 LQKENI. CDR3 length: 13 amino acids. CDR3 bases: TGTGCCAGCTCACCAAGACAGGACGGGGGCTACACCTTC. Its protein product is CASSPRQDGGYTF.

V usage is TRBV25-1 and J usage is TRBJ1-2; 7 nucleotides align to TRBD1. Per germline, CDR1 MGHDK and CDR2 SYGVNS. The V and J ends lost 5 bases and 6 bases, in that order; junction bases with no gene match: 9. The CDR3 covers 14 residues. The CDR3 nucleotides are TGTGCCAGCAGTAGAACAGGGGTCGGGAATGGCTACACCTTC. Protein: CASSRTGVGNGYTF.

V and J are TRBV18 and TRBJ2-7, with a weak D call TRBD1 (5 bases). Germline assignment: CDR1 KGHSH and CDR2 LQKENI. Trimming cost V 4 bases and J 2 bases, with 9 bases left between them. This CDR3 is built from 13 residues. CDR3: CASSQQGTYEQYF. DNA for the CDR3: TGTGCCAGCTCACAGCAGGGAACCTACGAGCAGTACTTC.

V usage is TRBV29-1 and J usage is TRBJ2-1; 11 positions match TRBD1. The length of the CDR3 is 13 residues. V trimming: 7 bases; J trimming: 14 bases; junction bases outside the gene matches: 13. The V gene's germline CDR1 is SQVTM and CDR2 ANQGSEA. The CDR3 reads CSASGTGGLREFF. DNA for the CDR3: TGCAGCGCCTCCGGGACAGGGGGGCTTCGCGAGTTCTTC.

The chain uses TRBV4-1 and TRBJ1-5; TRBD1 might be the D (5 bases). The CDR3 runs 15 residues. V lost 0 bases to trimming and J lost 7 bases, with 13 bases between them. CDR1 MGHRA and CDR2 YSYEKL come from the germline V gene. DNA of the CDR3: TGCGCCAGCAGCCAAGATGCGGGACTTTGGCAGCCCCAGCATTTT. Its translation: CASSQDAGLWQPQHF.

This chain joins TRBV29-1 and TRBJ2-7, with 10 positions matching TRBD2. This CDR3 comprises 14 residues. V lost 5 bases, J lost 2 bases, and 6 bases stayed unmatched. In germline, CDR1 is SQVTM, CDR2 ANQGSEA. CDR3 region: CSVSQRGGTYEQYF. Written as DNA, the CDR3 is TGCAGCGTTTCCCAGCGGGGGGGGACCTACGAGCAGTACTTC.

The CDR3 sequence is CASTGRDRGQREQYF. As DNA, the CDR3 is TGTGCCAGCACCGGGAGGGACAGGGGGCAGAGAGAGCAGTACTTC. The V and J genes are TRBV25-1 and TRBJ2-7; 12 bases map to TRBD1. Germline CDR1 MGHDK, CDR2 SYGVNS. This CDR3 region has 15 residues. The junction had 11 bases not matched to a gene; V was cut back by 7 bases and J by 7 bases.

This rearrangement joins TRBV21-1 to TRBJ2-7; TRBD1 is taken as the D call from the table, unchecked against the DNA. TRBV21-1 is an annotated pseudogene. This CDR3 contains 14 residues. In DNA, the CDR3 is TGTGCCAGCAGCATAGGACATGAGGATTACGAGCAGTACTTC. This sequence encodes CASSIGHEDYEQYF.

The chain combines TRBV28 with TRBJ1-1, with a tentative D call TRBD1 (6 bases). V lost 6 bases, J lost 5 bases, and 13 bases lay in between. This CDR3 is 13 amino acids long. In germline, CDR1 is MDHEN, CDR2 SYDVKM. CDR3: CASRPTGLTEAFF. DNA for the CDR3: TGTGCCAGCAGACCGACAGGTTTGACTGAAGCTTTCTTT.

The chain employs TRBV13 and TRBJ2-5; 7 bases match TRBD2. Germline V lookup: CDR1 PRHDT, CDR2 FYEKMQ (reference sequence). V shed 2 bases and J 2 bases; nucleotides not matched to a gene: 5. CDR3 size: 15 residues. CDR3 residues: CASSLWWGGQETQYF. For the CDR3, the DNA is TGTGCCAGCAGCTTATGGTGGGGGGGGCAAGAGACCCAGTACTTC.